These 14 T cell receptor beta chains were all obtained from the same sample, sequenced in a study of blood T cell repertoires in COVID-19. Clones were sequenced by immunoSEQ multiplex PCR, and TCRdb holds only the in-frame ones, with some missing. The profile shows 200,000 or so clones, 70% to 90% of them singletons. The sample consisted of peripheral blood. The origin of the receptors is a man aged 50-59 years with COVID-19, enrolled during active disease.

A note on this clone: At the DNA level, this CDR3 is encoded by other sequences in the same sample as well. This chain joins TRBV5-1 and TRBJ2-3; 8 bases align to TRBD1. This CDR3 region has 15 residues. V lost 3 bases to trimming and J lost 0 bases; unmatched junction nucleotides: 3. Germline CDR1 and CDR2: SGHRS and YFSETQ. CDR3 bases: TGCGCCAGCAGCTCAGGACAGGGCAGCACAGATACGCAGTATTTT. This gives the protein CASSSGQGSTDTQYF.

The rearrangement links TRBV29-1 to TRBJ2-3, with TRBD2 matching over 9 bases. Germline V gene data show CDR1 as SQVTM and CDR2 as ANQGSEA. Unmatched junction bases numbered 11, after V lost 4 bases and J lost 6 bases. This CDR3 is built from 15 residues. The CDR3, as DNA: TGCAGCGTTGCAAAAGCGGGGGGCCCTCCGGATACGCAGTATTTT. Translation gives CSVAKAGGPPDTQYF.

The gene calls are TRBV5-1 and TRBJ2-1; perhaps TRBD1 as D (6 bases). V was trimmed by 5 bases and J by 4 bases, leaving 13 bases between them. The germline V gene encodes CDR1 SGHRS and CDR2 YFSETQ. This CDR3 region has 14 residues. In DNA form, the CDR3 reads TGCGCCAGCAGTAGGGACACGACTTACAATGAGCAGTTCTTC. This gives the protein CASSRDTTYNEQFF. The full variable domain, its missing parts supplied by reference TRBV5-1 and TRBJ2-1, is KAGVTQTPRYLIKTRGQQVTLSCSPISGHRSVSWYQQTPGQGLQFLFEYFSETQRNKGNFPGRFSGRQFSNSRSEMNVSTLELGDSALYLCASSRDTTYNEQFFGPGTRLTVL.

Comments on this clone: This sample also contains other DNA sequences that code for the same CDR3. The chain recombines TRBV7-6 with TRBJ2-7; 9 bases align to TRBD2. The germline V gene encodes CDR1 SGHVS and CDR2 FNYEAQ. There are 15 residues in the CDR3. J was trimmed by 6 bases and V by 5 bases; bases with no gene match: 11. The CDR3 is CASSKGLADPSEQYF. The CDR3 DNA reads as TGTGCCAGCAGCAAGGGACTAGCAGACCCCTCCGAGCAGTACTTC. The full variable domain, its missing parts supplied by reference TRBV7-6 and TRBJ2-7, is GAGVSQSPRYKVTKRGQDVALRCDPISGHVSLYWYRQALGQGPEFLTYFNYEAQQDKSGLPNDRFSAERPEGSISTLTIQRTEQRDSAMYRCASSKGLADPSEQYFGPGTRLTVT.

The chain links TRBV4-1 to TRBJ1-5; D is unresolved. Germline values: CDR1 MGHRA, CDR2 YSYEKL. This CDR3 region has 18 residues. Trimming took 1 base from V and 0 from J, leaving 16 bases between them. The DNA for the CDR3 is TGCGCCAGCAGCCAAGGGGCCCGCCCTTTCAATAGCAATCAGCCCCAGCATTTT. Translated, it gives CASSQGARPFNSNQPQHF.

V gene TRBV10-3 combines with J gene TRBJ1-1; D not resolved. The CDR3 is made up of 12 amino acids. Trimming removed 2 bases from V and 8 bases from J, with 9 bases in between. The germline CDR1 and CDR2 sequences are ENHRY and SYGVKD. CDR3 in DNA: TGTGCCATCAGTGAGCCCGCGGGGGAAGCTTTCTTT. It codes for CAISEPAGEAFF.

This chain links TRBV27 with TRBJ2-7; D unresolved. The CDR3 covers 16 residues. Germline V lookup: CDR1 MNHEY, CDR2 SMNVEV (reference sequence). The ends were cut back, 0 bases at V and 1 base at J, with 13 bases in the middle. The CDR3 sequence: CASSLSSTVISYEQYF. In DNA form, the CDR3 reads TGTGCCAGCAGTTTATCGAGCACAGTCATTTCCTACGAGCAGTACTTC.

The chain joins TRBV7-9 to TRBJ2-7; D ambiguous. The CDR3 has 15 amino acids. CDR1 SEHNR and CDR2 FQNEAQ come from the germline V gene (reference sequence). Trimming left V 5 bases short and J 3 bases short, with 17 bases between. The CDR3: CASSPSVVLDYEQYF. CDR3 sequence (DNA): TGTGCCAGCAGCCCCAGTGTCGTCCTAGACTACGAGCAGTACTTC.

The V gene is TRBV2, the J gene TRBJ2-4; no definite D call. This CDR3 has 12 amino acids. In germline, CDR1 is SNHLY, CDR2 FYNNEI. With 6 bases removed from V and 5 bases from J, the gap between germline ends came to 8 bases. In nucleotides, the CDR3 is TGTGCCAGCAGAGGCGGAGAAAACATTCAGTACTTC. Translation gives CASRGGENIQYF.

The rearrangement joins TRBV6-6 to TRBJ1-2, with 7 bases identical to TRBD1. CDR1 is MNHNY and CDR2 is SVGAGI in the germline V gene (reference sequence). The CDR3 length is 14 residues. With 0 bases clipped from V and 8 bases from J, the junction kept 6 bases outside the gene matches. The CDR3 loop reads CASSYSEGAGGYTF. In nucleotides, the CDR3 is TGTGCCAGCAGTTACTCTGAGGGGGCTGGCGGCTACACCTTC.

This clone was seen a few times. For the CDR3, the DNA is TGTGCCAGCAGTCGGCCCCCCGGGGTAGAAAACACCGGGGAGCTGTTTTTT. Encoded protein: CASSRPPGVENTGELFF. The V call is TRBV6-6, the J call TRBJ2-2; tentatively, D is TRBD2 (5 bases). Germline V CDR1 and CDR2: MNHNY, SVGAGI (reference sequence). The CDR3 contains 17 residues. The ends were cut back, 5 bases at V and 2 bases at J, with 18 bases in the middle.

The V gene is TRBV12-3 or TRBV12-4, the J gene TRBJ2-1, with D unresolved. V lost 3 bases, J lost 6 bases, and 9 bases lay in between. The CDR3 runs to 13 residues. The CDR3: CASSFGHPNEQFF. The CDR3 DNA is TGTGCCAGCAGTTTTGGGCACCCCAATGAGCAGTTCTTC.

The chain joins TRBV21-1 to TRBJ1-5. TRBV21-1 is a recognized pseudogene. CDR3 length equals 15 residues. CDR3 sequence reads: CASSKNLYSNQPQHF. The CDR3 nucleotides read TGTGCCAGCAGCAAAAACCTATATAGCAATCAGCCCCAGCATTTT.

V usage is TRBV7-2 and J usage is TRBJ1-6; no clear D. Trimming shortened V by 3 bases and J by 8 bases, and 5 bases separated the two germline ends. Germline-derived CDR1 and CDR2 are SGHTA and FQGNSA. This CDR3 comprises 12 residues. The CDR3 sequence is CASSFFDSPLHF. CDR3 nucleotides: TGTGCCAGCAGCTTCTTTGATTCACCCCTCCACTTT.